Below, one TCR beta chain is given with its context. Its matching antigen is unknown. Profiling relied on immunoSEQ multiplex PCR, and the TCRdb table lists in-frame clones only, not all of them. In the table there are fewer than 250,000 clones, roughly 86% of which are singletons. The sample is drawn from a study of cytomegalovirus exposure and HLA in healthy donors. Germline-derived CDR1 and CDR2 are MNHEY and SMNVEV (reference sequence). J was trimmed by 2 bases and V by 6 bases; bases with no gene match: 7. The CDR3 has 15 residues. Study observations and caveats: The study recorded 164 TCR beta chains that were cytomegalovirus-associated.

The sample taken for sequencing was PBMCs. This chain joins TRBV27 and TRBJ2-1, with TRBD1 identical over 7 bases. The clonotype originates from a woman under 30 in good health and CMV-seronegative. CDR3 nucleotide sequence: TGTGCCAGCAGCCAAGGACAGGATCCCTACAATGAGCAGTTCTTC. This encodes CASSQGQDPYNEQFF.